This T cell receptor (beta chain) was captured in a study of tumor-infiltrating lymphocytes in glioblastoma multiforme. There are 15 residues in the CDR3. V lost 3 bases, J lost 5 bases, and 7 bases stayed unmatched. The V gene's germline CDR1 is DFQATT and CDR2 SNEGSKA (reference sequence). This clonotype was counted between two and nine times. Three nested ARM-PCR rounds with V-beta and C-beta primers built TCRB libraries. TCRdb itself ran the multiplex PCR reads through MiXCR, one entry per CDR3 protein. The sample holds around 13,000 distinct CDR3 sequences, roughly 70% seen once. The sample was brain tumor tissue. The sequence was obtained from a male donor with glioblastoma. The chain combines TRBV20-1 with TRBJ2-7; 13 nucleotides align to TRBD2. The CDR3 DNA is TGCAGTGCTAGCGGGCCCGGGACTAGCGGGAACGAGCAGTACTTC. Encoded protein: CSASGPGTSGNEQYF.